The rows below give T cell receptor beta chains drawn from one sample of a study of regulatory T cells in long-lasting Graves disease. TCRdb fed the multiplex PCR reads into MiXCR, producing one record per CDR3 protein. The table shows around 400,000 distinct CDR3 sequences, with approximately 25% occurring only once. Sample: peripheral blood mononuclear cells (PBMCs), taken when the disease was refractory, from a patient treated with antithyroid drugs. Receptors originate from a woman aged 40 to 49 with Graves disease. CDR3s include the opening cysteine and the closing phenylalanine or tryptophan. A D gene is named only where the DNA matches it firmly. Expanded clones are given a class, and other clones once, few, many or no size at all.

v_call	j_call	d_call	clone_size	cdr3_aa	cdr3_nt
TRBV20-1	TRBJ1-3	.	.	CSASSMAGNTIYF	TGCAGTGCTAGCTCTATGGCTGGAAACACCATATATTTT
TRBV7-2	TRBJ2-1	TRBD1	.	CASSSPPGQGRFGTYNEQFF	TGTGCCAGCAGCTCGCCTCCGGGACAGGGAAGGTTCGGAACCTACAATGAGCAGTTCTTC
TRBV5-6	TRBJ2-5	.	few	CASAIQASQETQYF	TGTGCCAGCGCAATACAGGCGAGCCAAGAGACCCAGTACTTC
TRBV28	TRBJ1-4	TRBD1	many	CASSFRDSDYNEKLFF	TGTGCCAGCAGTTTTCGGGACAGCGACTATAATGAAAAACTGTTTTTT
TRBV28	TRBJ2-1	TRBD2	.	CASRQGLAGSNEQFF	TGTGCCAGCAGACAGGGACTAGCGGGGTCCAATGAGCAGTTCTTC
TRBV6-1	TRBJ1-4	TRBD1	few	CASSRPGTGEEKLFF	TGTGCCAGCAGTAGACCCGGGACAGGGGAGGAAAAACTGTTTTTT
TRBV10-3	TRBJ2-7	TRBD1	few	CAISTRDRGDFRNEQYF	TGTGCCATCAGTACCCGGGACAGGGGCGATTTTAGGAACGAGCAGTACTTC
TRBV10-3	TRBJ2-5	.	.	CAISDQPLANQETQYF	TGTGCCATCAGTGATCAGCCCCTAGCGAATCAAGAGACCCAGTACTTC
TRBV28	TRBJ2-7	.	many	CASSKGQFYSYEQYF	TGTGCCAGCAGCAAGGGGCAGTTTTACTCCTACGAGCAGTACTTC
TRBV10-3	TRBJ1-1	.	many	CAISEGVEYTEAFF	TGTGCCATCAGTGAGGGGGTGGAGTACACTGAAGCTTTCTTT
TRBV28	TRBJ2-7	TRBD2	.	CASSPLGTSGASYEQYF	TGTGCCAGCAGTCCCCTAGGGACTAGCGGGGCCTCCTACGAGCAGTACTTC
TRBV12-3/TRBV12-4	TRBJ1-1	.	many	CASSPQQVNTEAFF	TGTGCCAGCAGTCCCCAACAAGTGAACACTGAAGCTTTCTTT
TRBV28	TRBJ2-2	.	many	CASSSPSGAGELFF	TGTGCCAGCAGTTCGCCCTCGGGGGCCGGGGAGCTGTTTTTT
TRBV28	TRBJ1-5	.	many	CASNHYFSGRNQPQHF	TGTGCCAGCAACCATTATTTTTCCGGCAGGAATCAGCCCCAGCATTTT
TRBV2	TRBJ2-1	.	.	CASLRYNEQFF	TGTGCCAGCTTACGATACAATGAGCAGTTCTTC
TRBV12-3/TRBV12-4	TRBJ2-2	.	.	CASSFGLGGELFF	TGTGCCAGCAGTTTTGGACTGGGCGGGGAGCTGTTTTTT
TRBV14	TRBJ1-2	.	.	CASSLGWQGPGYTF	TGTGCCAGCAGTTTAGGGTGGCAGGGGCCTGGCTACACCTTC
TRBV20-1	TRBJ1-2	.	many	CSATPGALPEDTF	TGCAGTGCTACCCCGGGAGCCCTACCCGAGGACACCTTC
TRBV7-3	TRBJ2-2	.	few	CASSLTPGAVGKLFF	TGTGCCAGCAGCTTAACGCCGGGGGCCGTGGGGAAGCTGTTTTTT
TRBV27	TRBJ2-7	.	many	CASSGYYEQYF	TGTGCCAGCAGTGGGTATTACGAGCAGTACTTC
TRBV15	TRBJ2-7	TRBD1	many	CATSRDGSRGQGSEQYF	TGTGCCACCAGCAGAGATGGCAGCCGAGGACAGGGAAGCGAGCAGTACTTC
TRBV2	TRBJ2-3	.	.	CGREFADTQYF	TGTGGCAGGGAGTTTGCAGATACGCAGTATTTT